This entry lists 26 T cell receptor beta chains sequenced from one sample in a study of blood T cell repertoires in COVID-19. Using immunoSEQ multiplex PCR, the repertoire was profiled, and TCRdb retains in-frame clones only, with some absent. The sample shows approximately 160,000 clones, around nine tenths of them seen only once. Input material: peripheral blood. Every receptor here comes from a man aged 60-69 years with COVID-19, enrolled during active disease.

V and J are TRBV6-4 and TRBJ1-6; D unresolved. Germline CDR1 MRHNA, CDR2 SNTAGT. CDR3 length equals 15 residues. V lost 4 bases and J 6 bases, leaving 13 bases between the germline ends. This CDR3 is CASSVAGVGNSPLHF. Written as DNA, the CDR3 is TGTGCCAGCAGTGTAGCCGGGGTCGGTAATTCACCCCTCCACTTT.

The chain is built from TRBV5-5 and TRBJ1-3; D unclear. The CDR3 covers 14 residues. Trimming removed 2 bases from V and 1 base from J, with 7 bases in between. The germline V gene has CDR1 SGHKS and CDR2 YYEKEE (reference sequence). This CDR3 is CASSLEPSGNTIYF. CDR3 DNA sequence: TGTGCCAGCAGCTTAGAGCCTTCTGGAAACACCATATATTTT.

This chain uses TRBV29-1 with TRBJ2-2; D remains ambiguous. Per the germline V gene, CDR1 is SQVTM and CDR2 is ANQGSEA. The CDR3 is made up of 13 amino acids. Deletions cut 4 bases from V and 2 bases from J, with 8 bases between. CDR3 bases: TGCAGCGTTGCGGTCCAAAACACCGGGGAGCTGTTTTTT. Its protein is CSVAVQNTGELFF.

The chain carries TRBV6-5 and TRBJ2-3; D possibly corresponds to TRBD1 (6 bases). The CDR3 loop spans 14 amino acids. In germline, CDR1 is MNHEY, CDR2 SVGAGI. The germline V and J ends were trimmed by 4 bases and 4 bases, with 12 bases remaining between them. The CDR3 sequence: CASSLGHRADTQYF. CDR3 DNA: TGTGCCAGCAGTTTGGGACATAGGGCAGATACGCAGTATTTT.

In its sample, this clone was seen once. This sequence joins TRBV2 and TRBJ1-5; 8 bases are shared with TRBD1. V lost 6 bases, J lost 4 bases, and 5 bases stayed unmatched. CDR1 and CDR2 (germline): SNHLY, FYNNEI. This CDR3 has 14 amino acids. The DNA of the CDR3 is TGTGCCAGCAGCTGGCAGGGGGCTAATCAGCCCCAGCATTTT. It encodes CASSWQGANQPQHF.

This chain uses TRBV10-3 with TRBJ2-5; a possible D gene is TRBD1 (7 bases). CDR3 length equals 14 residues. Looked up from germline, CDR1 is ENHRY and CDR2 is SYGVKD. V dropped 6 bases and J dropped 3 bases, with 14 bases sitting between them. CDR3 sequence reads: CAISGGTDEETQYF. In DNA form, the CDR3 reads TGTGCCATCAGCGGAGGGACAGATGAAGAGACCCAGTACTTC.

The CDR3 loop is CASSYPLAGGDTDTQYF. CDR3 DNA sequence: TGTGCCAGCAGTTACCCACTAGCGGGAGGCGACACAGATACGCAGTATTTT. The chain employs TRBV6-2 or TRBV6-3 and TRBJ2-3; 12 nucleotides align to TRBD2. V shed 2 bases, J shed 2 bases, and the junction held 5 bases outside the gene matches. This CDR3 has 17 residues. Germline-derived CDR1 and CDR2 are MNHEY and SVGEGT.

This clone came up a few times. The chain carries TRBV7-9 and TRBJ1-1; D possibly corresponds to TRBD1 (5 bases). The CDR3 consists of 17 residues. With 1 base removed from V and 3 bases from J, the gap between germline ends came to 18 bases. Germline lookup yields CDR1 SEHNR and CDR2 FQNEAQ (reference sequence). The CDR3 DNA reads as TGTGCCAGCAGCTTAGTGGGGCAGGGATGGTGGCACACTGAAGCTTTCTTT. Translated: CASSLVGQGWWHTEAFF.

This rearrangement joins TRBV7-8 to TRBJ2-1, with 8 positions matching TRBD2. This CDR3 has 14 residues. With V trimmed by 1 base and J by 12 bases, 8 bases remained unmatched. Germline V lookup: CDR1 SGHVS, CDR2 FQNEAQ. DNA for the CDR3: TGTGCCAGCAGCTTAGTAGGACTAGCAGCGGCGCAGTTCTTC. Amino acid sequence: CASSLVGLAAAQFF.

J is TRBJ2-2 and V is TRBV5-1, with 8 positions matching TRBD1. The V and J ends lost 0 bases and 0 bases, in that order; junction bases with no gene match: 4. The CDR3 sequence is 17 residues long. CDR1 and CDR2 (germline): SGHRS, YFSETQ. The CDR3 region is CASSLAWGQANTGELFF. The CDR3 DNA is TGCGCCAGCAGCTTGGCCTGGGGACAGGCGAACACCGGGGAGCTGTTTTTT.

CDR3 DNA: TGTGCCAGTAGTAAGGGACAGAACCAAGAGACCCAGTACTTC. Amino acid sequence: CASSKGQNQETQYF. The chain is built from TRBV19 and TRBJ2-5; 7 bases fit TRBD1. Germline V gene data show CDR1 as LNHDA and CDR2 as SQIVND (reference sequence). The CDR3 runs to 14 residues. J lost 0 bases, V lost 4 bases, and 2 bases had no gene match.

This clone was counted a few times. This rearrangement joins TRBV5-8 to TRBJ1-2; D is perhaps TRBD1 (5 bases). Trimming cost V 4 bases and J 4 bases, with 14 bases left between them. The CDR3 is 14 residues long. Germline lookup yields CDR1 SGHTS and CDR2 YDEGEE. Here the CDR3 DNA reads TGTGCCAGCAGCCCGTTAACGGGGGTCTATGGCTACACCTTC. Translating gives CASSPLTGVYGYTF. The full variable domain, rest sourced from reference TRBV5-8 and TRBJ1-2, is EAGVTQSPTHLIKTRGQQATLRCSPISGHTSVYWYQQALGLGLQFLLWYDEGEERNRGNFPPRFSGRQFPNYSSELNVNALELEDSALYLCASSPLTGVYGYTFGSGTRLTVV.

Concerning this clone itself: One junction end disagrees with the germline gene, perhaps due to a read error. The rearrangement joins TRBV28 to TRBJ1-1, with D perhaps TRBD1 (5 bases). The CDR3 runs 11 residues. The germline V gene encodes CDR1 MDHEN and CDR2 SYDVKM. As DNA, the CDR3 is TGTGCCAGCAGTTTAAATCGACAGCCCCACTTT. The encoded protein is CASSLNRQPHF. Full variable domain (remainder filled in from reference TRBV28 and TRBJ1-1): DVKVTQSSRYLVKRTGEKVFLECVQDMDHENMFWYRQDPGLGLRLIYFSYDVKMKEKGDIPEGYSVSREKKERFSLILESASTNQTSMYLCASSLNRQPHFGQGTRLTVV.

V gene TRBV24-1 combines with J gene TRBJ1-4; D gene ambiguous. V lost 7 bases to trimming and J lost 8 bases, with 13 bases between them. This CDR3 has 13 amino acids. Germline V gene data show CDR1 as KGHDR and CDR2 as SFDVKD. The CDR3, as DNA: TGTGCCACCAGCGTCACAGACCAAGAAAAACTGTTTTTT. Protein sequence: CATSVTDQEKLFF.

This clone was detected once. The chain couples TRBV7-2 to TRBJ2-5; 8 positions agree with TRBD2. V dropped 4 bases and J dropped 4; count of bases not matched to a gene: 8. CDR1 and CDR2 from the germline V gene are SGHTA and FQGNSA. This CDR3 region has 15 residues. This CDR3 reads CASSSELSGRETQYF. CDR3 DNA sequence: TGTGCCAGCAGCTCTGAGCTGAGCGGGAGAGAGACCCAGTACTTC. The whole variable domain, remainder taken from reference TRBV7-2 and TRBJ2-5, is GAGVSQSPSNKVTEKGKDVELRCDPISGHTALYWYRQSLGQGLEFLIYFQGNSAPDKSGLPSDRFSAERTGGSVSTLTIQRTQQEDSAVYLCASSSELSGRETQYFGPGTRLLVL.

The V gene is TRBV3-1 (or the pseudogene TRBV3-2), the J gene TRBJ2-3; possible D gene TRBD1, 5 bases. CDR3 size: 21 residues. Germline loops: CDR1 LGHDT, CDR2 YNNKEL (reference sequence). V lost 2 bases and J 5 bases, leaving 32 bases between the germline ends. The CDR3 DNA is TGTGCCAGCAGCCAATATCTCTCCTTGGGGATCAGGGCAGGCAGTGGAGATACGCAGTATTTT. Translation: CASSQYLSLGIRAGSGDTQYF.

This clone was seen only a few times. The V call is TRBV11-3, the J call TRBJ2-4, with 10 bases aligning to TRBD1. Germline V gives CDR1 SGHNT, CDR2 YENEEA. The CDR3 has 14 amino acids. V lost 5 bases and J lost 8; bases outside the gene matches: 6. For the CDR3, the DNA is TGTGCCAGCAGCGCACGACAGGGGGCGTACATTCAGTACTTC. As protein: CASSARQGAYIQYF.

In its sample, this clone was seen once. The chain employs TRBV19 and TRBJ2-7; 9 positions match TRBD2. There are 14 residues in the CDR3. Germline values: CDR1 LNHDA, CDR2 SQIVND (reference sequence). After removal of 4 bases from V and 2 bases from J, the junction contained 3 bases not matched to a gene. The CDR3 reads CASSTAGGPYEQYF. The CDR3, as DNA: TGTGCCAGTAGTACAGCGGGAGGTCCCTACGAGCAGTACTTC.

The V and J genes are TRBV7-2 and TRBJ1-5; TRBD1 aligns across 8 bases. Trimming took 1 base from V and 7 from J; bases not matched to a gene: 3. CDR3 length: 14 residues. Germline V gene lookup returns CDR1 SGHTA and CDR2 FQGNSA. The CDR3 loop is CASSLETGEQPQHF. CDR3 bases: TGTGCCAGCAGCTTAGAGACAGGGGAGCAGCCCCAGCATTTT.

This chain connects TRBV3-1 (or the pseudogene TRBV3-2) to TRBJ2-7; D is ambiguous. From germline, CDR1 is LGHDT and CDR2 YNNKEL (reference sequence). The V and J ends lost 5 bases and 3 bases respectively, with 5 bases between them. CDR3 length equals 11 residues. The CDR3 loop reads CASSSLYEQYF. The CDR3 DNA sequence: TGTGCCAGCAGCTCACTCTACGAGCAGTACTTC.

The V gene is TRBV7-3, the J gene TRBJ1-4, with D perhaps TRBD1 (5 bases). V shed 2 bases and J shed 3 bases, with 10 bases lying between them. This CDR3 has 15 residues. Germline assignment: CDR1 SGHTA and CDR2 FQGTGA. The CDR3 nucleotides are TGTGCCAGCAGCTTAGCGGGGGGGTCTAATGAAAAACTGTTTTTT. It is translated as CASSLAGGSNEKLFF. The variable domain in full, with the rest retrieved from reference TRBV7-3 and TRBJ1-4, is GAGVSQTPSNKVTEKGKYVELRCDPISGHTALYWYRQSLGQGPEFLIYFQGTGAADDSGLPNDRFFAVRPEGSVSTLKIQRTERGDSAVYLCASSLAGGSNEKLFFGSGTQLSVL.

The CDR3 loop is CASRQTGFRDRSSYEQYF. For the CDR3, the DNA is TGTGCAAGTCGCCAAACGGGTTTCCGGGACAGGAGCTCCTACGAGCAGTACTTC. The chain links TRBV12-2 to TRBJ2-7; the table names TRBD1, a call not compared with the DNA. TRBV12-2 is given as a pseudogene. The CDR3 runs 18 residues.

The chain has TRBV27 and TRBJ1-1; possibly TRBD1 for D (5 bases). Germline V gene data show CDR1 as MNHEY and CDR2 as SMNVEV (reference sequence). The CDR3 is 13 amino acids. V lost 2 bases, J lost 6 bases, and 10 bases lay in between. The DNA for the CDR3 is TGTGCCAGCAGTTTAGTTAAGGGGCCTGAAGCTTTCTTT. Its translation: CASSLVKGPEAFF.

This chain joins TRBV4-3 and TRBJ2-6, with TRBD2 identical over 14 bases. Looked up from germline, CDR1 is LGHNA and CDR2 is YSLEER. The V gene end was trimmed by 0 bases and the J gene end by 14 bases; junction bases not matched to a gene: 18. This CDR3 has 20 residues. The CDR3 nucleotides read TGCGCCAGCAGCCAAGACACCGGGACTAGCGGGAGTTTTTCTGGGGTTATCCTGACTTTC. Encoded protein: CASSQDTGTSGSFSGVILTF.

The DNA of the CDR3 is TGTGCCAGCAGCCGCCGGGACAGGGGGCGAGATACGCAGTATTTT. Protein sequence: CASSRRDRGRDTQYF. The V gene is TRBV6-2 or TRBV6-3, the J gene TRBJ2-3, with 12 nucleotides matching TRBD1. The CDR3 length is 15 residues. V shed 6 bases, J shed 5 bases, and the junction held 6 bases outside the gene matches. Germline V gives CDR1 MNHEY, CDR2 SVGEGT.

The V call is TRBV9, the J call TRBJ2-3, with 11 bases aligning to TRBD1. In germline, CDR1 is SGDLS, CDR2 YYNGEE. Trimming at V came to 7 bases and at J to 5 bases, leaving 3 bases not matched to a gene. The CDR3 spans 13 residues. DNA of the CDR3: TGTGCCAGCGGGACAGGGGGAAAAGATACGCAGTATTTT. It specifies CASGTGGKDTQYF.